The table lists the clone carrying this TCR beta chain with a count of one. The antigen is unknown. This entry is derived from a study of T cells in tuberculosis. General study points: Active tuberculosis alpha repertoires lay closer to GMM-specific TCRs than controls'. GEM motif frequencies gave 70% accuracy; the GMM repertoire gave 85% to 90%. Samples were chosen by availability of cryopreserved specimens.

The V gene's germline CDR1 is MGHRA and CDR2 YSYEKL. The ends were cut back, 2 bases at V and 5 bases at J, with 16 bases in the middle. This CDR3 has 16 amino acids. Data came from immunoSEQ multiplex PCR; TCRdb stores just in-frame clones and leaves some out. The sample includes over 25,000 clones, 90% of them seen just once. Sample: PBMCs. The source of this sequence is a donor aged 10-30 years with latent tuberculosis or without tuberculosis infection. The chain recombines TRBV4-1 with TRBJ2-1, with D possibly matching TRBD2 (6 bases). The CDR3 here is CASSQIGRGSNNEQFF. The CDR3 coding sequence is TGCGCCAGCAGCCAAATCGGTCGGGGGAGCAACAATGAGCAGTTCTTC.